This T cell receptor beta chain was documented in a study of post-analysis software for immune sequencing data. The V gene lost 6 bases and the J gene lost 9 bases, with 15 bases spanning the gap. The CDR3 consists of 13 residues. Germline CDR1 reads DFQATT; CDR2 reads SNEGSKA (reference sequence). On this clonotype: Its antigen is undetermined.

The TCR beta cDNA libraries carried unique molecular identifiers. TCRdb reprocessed the PCR reads via MiXCR and lists one record per CDR3 protein. The sample records 500,000 to 600,000 distinct CDR3 sequences, 44% being singletons. Study-level results: With TRBV5-6, TRBV5-1 and TRBV20-1 included, about five TRBV segments were more frequent in patients than in controls. Those with multiple sclerosis, the patient group, showed significantly lower normalized Chao1 diversity than controls.

The sequencing sample was made of blood. The chain uses TRBV20-1 and TRBJ1-6; D unclear. This receptor was taken from a girl under 18 with multiple sclerosis. The CDR3 DNA reads TGCAGTGCATATGGGCAGAGCGGTTCACCCCTCCACTTT. Translation gives CSAYGQSGSPLHF.